This TCR beta chain is from a study of OX40 agonist ivuxolimab in advanced cancers. Describing the broader study: The costimulatory receptor OX40 (CD134) was targeted by ivuxolimab, a fully human IgG2 agonistic monoclonal antibody. Partial responses were achieved by three dose-escalation patients, of whom one had hepatocellular carcinoma and two had cutaneous melanoma. A male proportion of 82.7% and a mean age of about 60 years, ranging from about 20 to 85, were recorded for the dose-escalation cohort. Intravenous ivuxolimab was administered to patients every 2 weeks at six dose levels: 0.01, 0.1, 0.3, 1.5, 3 and 10 mg/kg. Prior anti-PD-1, anti-PD-L1 or anti-CTLA-4 therapy was permitted, and checkpoint inhibitors had been received by roughly 40% of dose-escalation patients. Among the roughly 52 dose-escalation patients, roughly 20 had hepatocellular carcinoma, about 15 melanoma, 9 renal cell carcinoma and 9 head and neck cancer. Peripheral TCRbeta sequencing was intended to test whether TCR sequence diversity was altered and clonal T-cell expansion was caused by ivuxolimab. The paper describes the monotherapy dose-escalation part (N of about 52 patients) of the phase I trial of ivuxolimab. Results the study describes overall, beyond this receptor: Low levels of normalized T-cell clonal expansion were also seen in some patients who did not respond. After ivuxolimab, more expanded clones were found on average in CD8+ T cells than in CD4+ T cells. Antigen specificity was not determined for the clonally expanded peripheral T cells. At doses of 0.1 to 3.0 mg/kg, clonal expansion of both CD4+ and CD8+ T cells in blood was seen between baseline and week 6. In the 0.1-3.0 mg/kg groups, partial responders had among the lowest normalized peripheral clonal expansion, particularly in CD8+ T cells.

The germline V gene specifies SQVTM as CDR1 and ANQGSEA as CDR2. The germline ends are 13 bases apart after V is trimmed by 5 bases and J by 4 bases. Spanning cysteine to phenylalanine, the CDR3 consists of 13 amino acids. Solely the CDR3 DNA is kept, with 39 bases framed from the first base. Concerning this clone itself: This receptor's antigen is unknown. No much larger clone exists at a distance of one base, and base qualities are not known.

For sequencing of the TCRbeta CDR3 region, genomic DNA was extracted from the sorted cells. TCRbeta CDR3 regions were sequenced using the immunoSEQ Assay. TCRdb took this table from immuneACCESS and kept in-frame rearrangements with V and J called. Such tables lack part of the clones; where checked against another copy, unresolved V genes explain under half of the gap, and the rest is unexplained. Counted in this sample were some 84,000 clones; about nine tenths of them appeared once. The ten largest clones capture roughly 8.6% of the sample. Patients with a history of autoimmune disease or receiving systemic immunosuppression were excluded from the trial. Peripheral blood for TCR sequencing was collected from all dose cohorts at baseline, on cycle 4 day 1, and on cycle 7 day 1. Samples came from an open-label, multicenter, first-in-human phase I dose-escalation trial of ivuxolimab. Adults with locally advanced or metastatic melanoma, renal cell carcinoma, hepatocellular carcinoma or head and neck squamous cell carcinoma were enrolled in the trial. Before TCR sequencing, CD4+ T cells and CD8+ T cells were sorted from peripheral blood as separate populations.

The material was CD4+ or CD8+ T cells sorted from blood, obtained in a trial of the OX40 agonist ivuxolimab. This clonotype was sampled from an adult with an advanced solid tumor such as melanoma, head and neck, liver or kidney cancer. The chain joins TRBV29-1 to TRBJ2-3; the D call is tentative, TRBD1 or TRBD2, as each matches 6 bases. The DNA reads as follows: TGCAGCGTTCGGAAGGGGGGTGCAGATACGCAGTATTTT. Translation gives CSVRKGGADTQYF.